The clone carrying this T cell receptor beta chain was counted a few times. These data originate in a study of T cells in Graves' hyperthyroidism and ophthalmopathy. Patients were excluded because of uncontrolled infection, other autoimmune disease, pregnancy or lactation. RNA transcripts yielded amplified TCR beta CDR3 regions. RT-PCR in the first round (using the HTBI primer set) targeted the TCR CDR3. TCRdb recomputed calls from the multiplex PCR reads with MiXCR, one row per CDR3 protein. The sample shows a few hundred thousand distinct CDR3 sequences, about 45% of them seen only once. CDR1 LNHDA and CDR2 SQIVND come from the germline V gene (reference sequence). Trimming took 10 bases from V and 4 from J; bases not matched to a gene: 4. The CDR3 sequence is 13 residues long.

This receptor was taken from an adult woman with Graves' disease, either hyperthyroidism or ophthalmopathy (not recorded which). The chain combines TRBV19 with TRBJ2-3; 11 nucleotides line up with TRBD2. The sample was peripheral blood or thyroid tissue (not recorded which). The CDR3 reads CAKTSGEADTQYF. Written as DNA, the CDR3 is TGTGCCAAGACTAGCGGGGAAGCAGATACGCAGTATTTT.